This entry features one T cell receptor beta chain sequence. Its antigen is unknown. No per-base quality is available; no much larger clone lies one base away. Donors were healthy HIV-negative adults with no recently reported acute infections or vaccinations. Every donor was a Caucasian adult living in Nashville, Tennessee, USA. Magnetic negative selection was used to enrich CD4+ T cells, after which naive cells were positively selected on CD45RA and the negative fraction became the memory subset. Blood was collected by leukapheresis, and PBMCs were isolated by Ficoll-Histopaque density gradient centrifugation and then cryopreserved in liquid nitrogen vapor phase. Analytical flow cytometry was used to check the purity and quantity of each magnetically sorted T cell population. Each sorted fraction had its genomic DNA isolated and then quantified by UV absorbance on a Nanodrop 2000c. The data were taken from a study of shared clonotypes between healthy human individuals (dated by TCRdb to the early 2020s). A note on the overall study: The cohort included three men and a couple of women between 18 and 49 years of age. Per donor, leukapheresis produced somewhere between about 0.8 and 9 billion PBMCs. To increase sequencing depth and limit assay-specific biases, TCR repertoire library preparation and sequencing were carried out by different laboratories using diverse techniques. For each donor, CD4 naive and CD4 memory were each given three plates, CD8 naive was given two plates, and CD8 memory was given one plate. To estimate repertoire size and how much clonotype sharing occurs between individuals, the study deeply sequenced the blood TCR repertoires of about five healthy adults. Overall study results and their limits: Incomplete sequencing was indicated by rarefaction of sorted-subset datasets, despite the large sequencing depth. Across a few donors, 4.5% to 6.5% of naive CD4, over 3% of naive CD8, around 2.1% of memory CD4, and approximately 0.4% of memory CD8 clonotypes were shared. The small number of donors limited the genetic and exposure-history diversity represented. Pairwise subsampling led to the expectation that sequencing depth would affect the degree of clonotype sharing among donors. Naive subsets generally had larger estimated clonotype richness than memory subsets did. Only blood was sampled, and tissue TCR repertoires likely differ from those in blood. Compared with non-shared clonotypes, the clonotypes found in all four sorted-subset donors had higher generation probabilities.

Using the deep immunoSEQ assay, multiplex PCR amplified TCR CDR3 regions from genomic DNA. For each cell subset, the extracted genomic DNA was distributed evenly across all wells of several immunoSEQ 96-well plates, and each plate served as one replicate. For sorted subsets, roughly 200 ng genomic DNA, equal to 30,000 to 35,000 T cell genomes, was loaded into each replicate PCR. The purified libraries were quantified using a Qubit 3.0 fluorometer, sized with a Bioanalyzer 2100, and then quantified again using the KAPA Library Quantification kit. Every immunoSEQ 96-well plate was sequenced on a dedicated single-read 150-cycle Illumina NextSeq 550 flow cell. The authors processed their data as follows. Because the immunoSEQ output included only junctional sequences and no quality scores, the filtering could not be the same as the filtering used for full-length reads. Sequences were annotated with PyIR, a Python wrapper for IgBLAST v1.9, using IMGT germline references to assign V/J genes and CDR3. Reads were filtered out if the reads had weak V/J assignments (E-value above 1e-6), no CDR3, stop codons, out-of-frame junctions, or ambiguous translated residues. V3J clonotypes were defined as sequences sharing the same inferred V gene, J gene, and CDR3 amino acid sequence. Percentage overlap between repertoires was computed as shared unique clonotypes divided by the size of the smaller repertoire. Richness of each repertoire was evaluated using RTK rarefaction, the Chao1 estimator, and Recon v2.1 estimates of unobserved clonotypes. Generation probabilities for all TCRbeta clonotypes obtained by the gDNA method from four donors were computed using OLGA. TCRdb holds this immuneACCESS table with in-frame rearrangements only. Some clones are missing; in checked studies, unresolved V genes explain under half, and the rest has no known cause. V, J and clone size reflect that table, while D and trimming were determined from the DNA. Within this sample are 2,500,000 or so clones, with approximately 90% of them counted one time only. In total, the top ten clones hold approximately 0.39% of the sample.

From the germline V gene, CDR1 is MNHEY and CDR2 is SVGAGI. CDR3 length: 12 amino acids, cysteine to phenylalanine. Of all the DNA, just the CDR3 is kept, 36 bases in frame from base 1. V sheds 5 bases and J sheds 5 bases, leaving 9 bases between their ends. The chain uses TRBV6-5 and TRBJ2-5; the D region possibly corresponds to TRBD1 (6 bases align). This receptor was taken from a young man in good health. Some clones in this sample may be carry-over from other donors' samples. Material for sequencing was naive CD4+ T cells from PBMCs. This sample's cell subset or site label indicates: CD45RA+ positively selected. Read as DNA, the sequence is TGTGCCAGCAGTGGGACAACGGAGACCCAGTACTTC. This encodes CASSGTTETQYF.